Listed below are T cell receptor beta chains from one sample, sequenced in a study of blood T cells in healthy people across ages. TCRdb itself ran the 5' RACE reads through MiXCR, one entry per CDR3 protein. The sample holds about 1.4 million distinct CDR3 sequences, 45% to 70% seen once. The sequenced sample consisted of blood. The origin of the receptors is a man aged 18-30 years in good health. The CDR3 runs from the conserved cysteine through the conserved F or W. The order of the fields is clone size, J gene, V gene, D gene, CDR3 DNA, CDR3 protein. The D gene is left open where the match is weak. Expanded clones are given a class, and other clones once, few, many or no size at all.

NA TRBJ1-2 TRBV5-1 TRBD1 TGCGCCAGCAGCTTGAGCGTCAGCGGGACAGGTGGGAATGGCTACACCTTC CASSLSVSGTGGNGYTF
NA TRBJ2-1 TRBV29-1 TRBD1 TGCAGCGTTGGGGGACAGGGCTTGGGTGAGCAGTTCTTC CSVGGQGLGEQFF
few TRBJ2-1 TRBV4-3 NA TGCGCCAGCAGCCAAGAGTCTAGGAAAGTATGGAATGAGCAGTTCTTC CASSQESRKVWNEQFF
NA TRBJ1-2 TRBV25-1 NA TGTGCCAGCAGTGCGGGACCGGCCTATGGCTACACCTTC CASSAGPAYGYTF
NA TRBJ1-1 TRBV5-1 NA TGCGCCAGCAGCGTGGCCAAGGGTAATGAAGCTTTCTTT CASSVAKGNEAFF
few TRBJ1-2 TRBV7-9 NA TGTGCCAGCAGCTTAGCGGAAGGCAACTATGGCTACACCTTC CASSLAEGNYGYTF
NA TRBJ2-5 TRBV4-1 NA TGCGCCAGCAGCCAAGGGGGGAGGACAGGTTGGCAAGAGACCCAGTACTTC CASSQGGRTGWQETQYF
NA TRBJ2-4 TRBV5-5 NA TGTGCCAGCAGCCCAACGGGACGTAGCATTCAGTACTTC CASSPTGRSIQYF
NA TRBJ2-7 TRBV27 NA TGTGCCAGCAGTGGGGACATCAGCTCCTACGAGCAGTACTTC CASSGDISSYEQYF
once TRBJ1-1 TRBV5-1 NA TGCGCCAGCAGCTTGGGGCGTTTTGGACCGCCTGAAGCTTTCTTT CASSLGRFGPPEAFF
once TRBJ1-2 TRBV4-1 TRBD1 TGCGCCAGCAGCCAGTGGGAAGGGGGCGGGAGCTACACCTTC CASSQWEGGGSYTF
NA TRBJ2-7 TRBV6-2/TRBV6-3 NA TGTGCCAGCACTCATCATCCCCCCTACGAGCAGTACTTC CASTHHPPYEQYF
NA TRBJ2-7 TRBV6-6 NA TGTGCCAGCAGTTGGGTCCGGGACGAGCAGTACTTC CASSWVRDEQYF
once TRBJ1-2 TRBV3-1 NA TGTGCCAGCAGCCAGGACCTCCGACTCTATGGCTACACCTTC CASSQDLRLYGYTF
NA TRBJ1-5 TRBV11-2 NA TGTGCCAGCAGCTTCGGCGGTTTCCCGGGGGATCAGCCCCAGCATTTT CASSFGGFPGDQPQHF
NA TRBJ2-1 TRBV29-1 NA TGCAGCGTTAGGCTCCCTAGCTCCTACAATGAGCAGTTCTTC CSVRLPSSYNEQFF
NA TRBJ2-1 TRBV4-2 NA TGTGCCAGCAGCCAAGATCTTTCTAGCACATACAATGAGCAGTTCTTC CASSQDLSSTYNEQFF
NA TRBJ2-1 TRBV7-2 NA TGTGCCAGCAGCCAACCACTGACGTCCGTGGATAGAAATTACAATGAGCAGTTCTTC CASSQPLTSVDRNYNEQFF
NA TRBJ2-1 TRBV25-1 NA TGTGCCAGCAGTGCCTTTAAACAGGCTAATATCTCCTACAATGAGCAGTTCTTC CASSAFKQANISYNEQFF
NA TRBJ1-5 TRBV20-1 NA TGCAGTGCTAGGCATGCGGGTAGCAATCAGCCCCAGCATTTT CSARHAGSNQPQHF
NA TRBJ1-2 TRBV7-2 NA TGTGCCAGCAGCGGGGACAAAAGGGGCTACACCTTC CASSGDKRGYTF
NA TRBJ2-7 TRBV11-2 NA TGTGCCAGCCAGGCTACCTACGAGCAGTACTTC CASQATYEQYF
few TRBJ2-1 TRBV28 NA TGTGCCAGCAGTTTAAGCCCGTCTAGTGAGCAGTTCTTC CASSLSPSSEQFF
NA TRBJ2-7 TRBV10-1 TRBD1 TGCGCCAGCAGCAAGACAGGGGACGGAGGCGAGCAGTACTTC CASSKTGDGGEQYF
NA TRBJ1-1 TRBV28 NA TGTGCCACAGCAAAGGGGCACATGAACACTGAAGCTTTCTTT CATAKGHMNTEAFF
NA TRBJ2-1 TRBV7-3 TRBD2 TGTGCCAGCAGCCAGGGACTACACTCCTACAATGAGCAGTTCTTC CASSQGLHSYNEQFF
NA TRBJ2-7 TRBV14 NA TGTGCCAGCAGCCAAGTTAATGACCCCATCTACGAGCAGTACTTC CASSQVNDPIYEQYF
NA TRBJ1-2 TRBV9 NA TGTGCCAGCAGCGTAGTGCCCGCCGCTAACTATGGCTACACCTTC CASSVVPAANYGYTF
NA TRBJ1-2 TRBV4-2 TRBD1 TGTGCCAGCAGCCACCTCCCCGGGACAGGGTATGGCTACACCTTC CASSHLPGTGYGYTF
once TRBJ1-2 TRBV10-3 TRBD1 TGTGCCATCAGTGAGTCTACGGGACAGGGGTCGAACACCTTC CAISESTGQGSNTF
few TRBJ2-7 TRBV10-2 TRBD2 TGCGCCAGCAGTGCTGGAGCGGGGGCCCTTTACGAGCAGTACTTC CASSAGAGALYEQYF
many TRBJ2-5 TRBV7-2 NA TGTGCCAGCAGCTTAGTGGGGGGGACCCAGTACTTC CASSLVGGTQYF
NA TRBJ1-5 TRBV4-2 NA TGTGCCAGCAGCCAACAGGACAGTAGAAATAGCAATCAGCCCCAGCATTTT CASSQQDSRNSNQPQHF
NA TRBJ2-5 TRBV12-3/TRBV12-4 TRBD2 TGTGCCAGCAGTTTACGCACTAGCGGGAGTGGAGAGACCCAGTACTTC CASSLRTSGSGETQYF
few TRBJ2-7 TRBV14 NA TGTGCCAGCAGCCAAGATCTGAGGACCGAGCAGTACTTC CASSQDLRTEQYF
NA TRBJ2-2 TRBV20-1 NA TGCAGTGCTAGAGTAGATAAGGGCTTTTCCGGGGAGCTGTTTTTT CSARVDKGFSGELFF